This TCR beta chain was captured by sequencing in a study of T cell responses to AZD1222 COVID-19 vaccine. V was cut by 0 bases and J by 7 bases, with 9 bases left in between. The CDR3 consists of 13 residues. Germline V gives CDR1 SEHNR, CDR2 FQNEAQ (reference sequence). On this clone: No antigen is known for it.

Produced via immunoSEQ multiplex PCR; TCRdb's table is partial and in-frame only. The sample shows 120,000 or so clones, about 87% of them seen only once. Study-wide results and caveats: Repertoires were obtained solely post-peak T cell response. Increases in Spike-specific TCR breadth and depth were seen after two AZD1222 doses. Donors were largely white British and mainly female; clonal diversity was possibly underestimated.

The specimen was peripheral blood, collected on day 0 of AZD1222 vaccination. This receptor was obtained from an adult in good health. V is TRBV7-9 and J is TRBJ1-2; no clear D. CDR3 DNA: TGTGCCAGCAGCTTAGCGGCAGGAGGTGGCTACACCTTC. Its protein product is CASSLAAGGGYTF.